Listed below are T cell receptor beta chains from one sample, sequenced in a study of cytomegalovirus exposure and HLA in healthy donors. TCRdb keeps only in-frame clones here, not all; method: immunoSEQ multiplex PCR. The top ten clones hold around 0.97% of a sample with around 150,000 clones, 60% to 80% of them seen once. Sequenced: PBMCs. The receptor source for this set is a woman aged 45-65 years in good health and CMV-seropositive. The CDR3 runs from the conserved cysteine through the conserved F or W. The D gene is left open where the match is weak. Some rows have no size entry. The others give once, few or many, or a class for an expanded clone.

D gene | clone size | J gene | V gene | CDR3 DNA | CDR3 protein
TRBD1 | - | TRBJ1-1 | TRBV9 | TGTGCCAGCAGCCTCATGACAGGGGGCTCTGGTATGAACACTGAAGCTTTCTTT | CASSLMTGGSGMNTEAFF
TRBD1 | - | TRBJ2-5 | TRBV7-2 | TGTGCCAGCAGCTCCAGTGTAGGGGGCATCGAGACCCAGTACTTC | CASSSSVGGIETQYF
TRBD1 | - | TRBJ2-6 | TRBV9 | TGTGCCAGCAGCCCCGGGACAGGGGTTCCCTCTGGGGCCAACGTCCTGACTTTC | CASSPGTGVPSGANVLTF
- | few | TRBJ2-1 | TRBV14 | TGTGCCAGCAGCCAAAGTACTAGCCCTCGGAATGAGCAGTTCTTC | CASSQSTSPRNEQFF
- | - | TRBJ2-3 | TRBV10-3 | TGTGCCATCAGTGATAACCTCGGGAGCACAGATACGCAGTATTTT | CAISDNLGSTDTQYF
TRBD2 | - | TRBJ2-1 | TRBV4-1 | TGCGCCAGCAGCCAAGAAGCTTCGGCGGGGGGGAACAATGAGCAGTTCTTC | CASSQEASAGGNNEQFF
- | - | TRBJ1-1 | TRBV21-1 | TGTGCCAGCAGCAAACCCTGCCGCGGACAAACTGAAGCTTTCTTT | CASSKPCRGQTEAFF
- | - | TRBJ2-7 | TRBV7-9 | TGTGCCAGCAGCCCGGGTTGGTACGAGCAGTACTTC | CASSPGWYEQYF
- | few | TRBJ1-4 | TRBV4-3 | TGCGCCAGCAGCCAAGGGTCAACGGAGGCAACTAATGAAAAACTGTTTTTT | CASSQGSTEATNEKLFF
TRBD1 | - | TRBJ2-5 | TRBV5-4 | TGTGCCAGCAGCCAAGGGACAGCTCAAGAGACCCAGTACTTC | CASSQGTAQETQYF
- | - | TRBJ2-3 | TRBV9 | TGTGCCAGCAGCGTAGGAAGCGCCGGCACAGATACGCAGTATTTT | CASSVGSAGTDTQYF
TRBD1 | - | TRBJ2-7 | TRBV7-2 | TGTGCCAGCAGCTTAGGGACAGGGGGCTCCTACGAGCAGTACTTC | CASSLGTGGSYEQYF
- | - | TRBJ1-4 | TRBV28 | TGTGCCAGCAACCTTCAACTTAATGAAAAACTGTTTTTT | CASNLQLNEKLFF
- | - | TRBJ2-1 | TRBV4-1 | TGCGCCAGCAGCCAAGGGACTGTCTCCTACAATGAGCAGTTCTTC | CASSQGTVSYNEQFF
- | - | TRBJ1-3 | TRBV4-2 | TGTGCCAGCAGCCAAGAAACACAGGCTGGAAACACCATATATTTT | CASSQETQAGNTIYF
- | - | TRBJ1-3 | TRBV23-1 | TGCGCCAGCAGTCAATCGGGGGACAATCGAAACACCATATATTTT | CASSQSGDNRNTIYF
- | - | TRBJ2-7 | TRBV10-3 | TGTGCCATCAGTGATGGCGGTCCCTACGAGCAGTACTTC | CAISDGGPYEQYF
- | - | TRBJ2-5 | TRBV18 | TGTGCCAGCTCACTACAGGGTAGCGAAGAGACCCAGTACTTC | CASSLQGSEETQYF
- | - | TRBJ1-3 | TRBV7-2 | TGTGCCAGCACCACGACACCGAGAAACACCATATATTTT | CASTTTPRNTIYF
TRBD1 | - | TRBJ2-7 | TRBV5-1 | TGCGCCAGCAGCTTGAGGACAGGGGGTAGCGACGAGCAGTACTTC | CASSLRTGGSDEQYF
TRBD1 | - | TRBJ2-2 | TRBV6-5 | TGTGCCAGCAGGGCCCAGGGGGCAGGCGGGGAGCTGTTTTTT | CASRAQGAGGELFF
TRBD1 | - | TRBJ1-4 | TRBV2 | TGTGCCAGCAGTATACAGGGACAGGCGCGTAATGAAAAACTGTTTTTT | CASSIQGQARNEKLFF
- | - | TRBJ1-6 | TRBV2 | TGTGCCAGCAGTGAAACAGGGTTGACGAATTCACCCCTCCACTTT | CASSETGLTNSPLHF
TRBD1 | - | TRBJ2-1 | TRBV9 | TGTGCCAGCAGCGTGGGACAGGGGACCTACAATGAGCAGTTCTTC | CASSVGQGTYNEQFF
- | - | TRBJ2-6 | TRBV2 | TGTGCCAGCAGTGCTTCGGGATCGGGGGCCAACGTCCTGACTTTC | CASSASGSGANVLTF
- | - | TRBJ2-3 | TRBV9 | TGTGCCAGCAGCCCCGTGGCGGGCGGCTACACCTCTAGCACAGATACGCAGTATTTT | CASSPVAGGYTSSTDTQYF
TRBD1 | - | TRBJ1-2 | TRBV5-1 | TGCGCCAGCAGCTCAAACAGGGGGCCGGTCTATGGCTACACCTTC | CASSSNRGPVYGYTF
- | - | TRBJ1-5 | TRBV5-3 | TGTGCCAGAAGCCTATACAGGGATAGCAATCAGCCCCAGCATTTT | CARSLYRDSNQPQHF
- | - | TRBJ1-5 | TRBV5-8 | TGTGCCAGCAGCTTGGTAGGGACAAGCAATCAGCCCCAGCATTTT | CASSLVGTSNQPQHF
TRBD2 | - | TRBJ2-3 | TRBV9 | TGTGCCAGCAGCGCACCTAGCGGGAGGGCCTCTACGCAGTATTTT | CASSAPSGRASTQYF
- | - | TRBJ2-7 | TRBV5-1 | TGCGCCAGCAGCTTGGATCCGGGTCAGGGGTACGAGCAGTACTTC | CASSLDPGQGYEQYF